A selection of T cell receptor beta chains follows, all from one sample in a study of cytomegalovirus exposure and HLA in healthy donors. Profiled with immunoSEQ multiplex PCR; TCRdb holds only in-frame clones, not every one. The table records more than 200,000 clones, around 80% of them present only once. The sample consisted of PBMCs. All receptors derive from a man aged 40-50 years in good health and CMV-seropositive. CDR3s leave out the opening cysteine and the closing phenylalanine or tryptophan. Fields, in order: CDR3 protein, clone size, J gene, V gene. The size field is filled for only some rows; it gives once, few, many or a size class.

ASSPGGGETQY,NA,TRBJ2-5,TRBV18
ASRTGTGLAPLH,NA,TRBJ1-6,TRBV2
ASSERLAGLSEQF,few,TRBJ2-1,TRBV10-1
ASSITGGARVAGELF,few,TRBJ2-2,TRBV19
ASSAQGTSGNNEQF,few,TRBJ2-1,TRBV7-3
ASSLGTSGQETQY,once,TRBJ2-5,TRBV7-3
ASSSLTSTDTQY,NA,TRBJ2-3,TRBV11-3
SVVLGANYGYT,NA,TRBJ1-2,TRBV29-1
ASSLASGTDTQY,NA,TRBJ2-3,TRBV5-1
ASSMALPSGRGQY,NA,TRBJ2-3,TRBV19
ASSISGIVNEQF,NA,TRBJ2-1,TRBV7-9
AIMDTSSYNEQF,NA,TRBJ2-1,TRBV10-3
ASSFTGAEAF,NA,TRBJ1-1,TRBV7-8
ASKGIRTEAF,NA,TRBJ1-1,TRBV19
SSTPGSSGYT,NA,TRBJ1-2,TRBV7-9
ASRDRALQPQH,NA,TRBJ1-5,TRBV2
ASSIDDRGSYNEQF,NA,TRBJ2-1,TRBV21-1
ASTDYGINTEAF,few,TRBJ1-1,TRBV2
ASSLAGSGSGNTIY,NA,TRBJ1-3,TRBV5-4
ASSLDNAETQY,once,TRBJ2-5,TRBV14
ASRSGLVNTEAF,once,TRBJ1-1,TRBV7-8
ASSLGTGKGTEAS,once,TRBJ1-1,TRBV5-8
ASSSLGHLNTEAF,NA,TRBJ1-1,TRBV5-1
ASVPLTGFGTEAF,once,TRBJ1-1,TRBV27
ASSPGGGTEAF,once,TRBJ1-1,TRBV13
ASAGTGGVQPQH,once,TRBJ1-5,TRBV2
SAIRDSSYNEQF,few,TRBJ2-1,TRBV29-1
ASSSRVEKLF,NA,TRBJ1-4,TRBV2
ASSPLAGAHNEQF,NA,TRBJ2-1,TRBV11-2
ASSAGMNTEAF,few,TRBJ1-1,TRBV2
ASRLTSGSFHEQF,NA,TRBJ2-1,TRBV2
AYATSAYGELF,NA,TRBJ2-2,TRBV30
ASSSRGGGNTGELF,NA,TRBJ2-2,TRBV7-9
ASSQSGTGDEKLF,NA,TRBJ1-4,TRBV4-1
ASSQGSPTEQF,NA,TRBJ2-1,TRBV4-1
ASSAPGQGGYEQY,NA,TRBJ2-7,TRBV25-1
ASSDRREGNQPQH,NA,TRBJ1-5,TRBV2
ASSLLGGGSDTQY,NA,TRBJ2-3,TRBV27
ASSLGLALTGEQY,NA,TRBJ2-7,TRBV7-9